The sequence of this T cell receptor (beta chain) was determined in a study of T cells in Graves' hyperthyroidism and ophthalmopathy. Study information: Specimen type is peripheral blood, collected at initial diagnosis prior to any treatment. General study findings and limits: Ophthalmopathy and stable hyperthyroidism were told apart by a 13 V-J model. Blood shared most expanded thyroid clonotypes above 0.001.

Template material for amplifying TCR beta CDR3 regions consisted of RNA transcripts. An initial round of RT-PCR targeting the TCR CDR3 relied on the HTBI primer set. TCRdb reprocessed the multiplex PCR reads via MiXCR and lists one record per CDR3 protein. Among more than 300,000 distinct CDR3 sequences, approximately 14% were seen once, and the ten largest hold 15% to 20%. As for this clonotype: Its antigen is unknown.

The CDR3 runs to 15 residues. V shed 5 bases and J 0 bases; nucleotides not matched to a gene: 2. Germline lookup yields CDR1 SNHLY and CDR2 FYNNEI. The diagnoses drew upon clinical symptoms, serum thyroxine and TRAb, thyroid ultrasound and orbital computed tomography. Sample: blood. The sequence derives from a woman aged 25-40 years with Graves' ophthalmopathy. This chain connects TRBV2 to TRBJ1-5, with 9 bases matching TRBD1. The CDR3 region is CASSRDRVSNQPQHF. The CDR3, as DNA: TGTGCCAGCAGTCGGGACAGGGTTAGCAATCAGCCCCAGCATTTT.